This T cell receptor beta chain was identified during a study of T cells in tuberculosis. Cells were sorted from thawed PBMC rested overnight and stained with GMM-loaded CD1B tetramer, viability dye and anti-CD3. The lipid loaded on the CD1B tetramers was C32 glucose monomycolate from Rhodococcus equi. From each donor, roughly 100,000 tetramer-negative cells were sorted. J gave up 9 bases and V 6 bases, and 11 bases lay outside the gene matches. CDR1 is LNHDA, CDR2 SQIVND, per germline (reference sequence). CDR3 size: 14 residues. As for this clone: This CDR3 is also generated by other DNA sequences in the sample.

Sequencing was performed with immunoSEQ multiplex PCR; in TCRdb, only in-frame clones are kept and a portion is missing. This sample yields 55,000 to 65,000 clones, of which about 86% are seen a single time; around 13% belongs to the top ten. The receptor's source is an adult woman with latent tuberculosis. Material: CD1b-GMM tetramer-negative cells sorted from PBMCs. J is TRBJ2-1 and V is TRBV19; 7 bases fit TRBD2. In DNA form, the CDR3 reads TGTGCCAGTAGGTGGGGGGGAAGGAACGGTGAGCAGTTCTTC. Amino acids: CASRWGGRNGEQFF.